The 10 T cell receptor beta chains given below trace back to one sample, sequenced in a study of blood T cell repertoires in COVID-19. The data were produced by immunoSEQ multiplex PCR, yet TCRdb's version contains in-frame clones alone and is incomplete. Altogether 30,000 or so clones are present, roughly 80% being singletons, with the ten largest covering about 3.3%. Sequenced: peripheral blood. The receptor set was obtained from a man aged 50 or older with acute or convalescent COVID-19.

This clone was seen only a few times. The V and J genes are TRBV7-9 and TRBJ1-1, with TRBD1 matching 7 bases. The CDR3 consists of 14 residues. CDR1 and CDR2 from the germline V gene are SEHNR and FQNEAQ (reference sequence). J was trimmed by 5 bases and V by 0 bases; bases with no gene match: 3. The CDR3 loop is CASSLATGRTEAFF. Written as DNA, the CDR3 is TGTGCCAGCAGCTTAGCGACAGGGCGGACTGAAGCTTTCTTT.

This chain links TRBV4-1 with TRBJ2-1; TRBD2 matches at 8 bases. Trimming at V came to 4 bases and at J to 6 bases, leaving 8 bases not matched to a gene. CDR1 and CDR2 from the germline V gene are MGHRA and YSYEKL. This CDR3 spans 15 amino acids. CDR3 in amino acids: CASSPSGLGSNEQFF. The CDR3 DNA reads TGCGCCAGCAGCCCCTCGGGACTAGGGTCCAATGAGCAGTTCTTC.

This chain joins TRBV6-5 and TRBJ1-2, with 8 bases matching TRBD1. CDR3 length equals 14 residues. Losses at the gene ends were 8 bases for V and 6 bases for J; bases not matched to a gene: 11. From germline, CDR1 is MNHEY and CDR2 SVGAGI. The CDR3 region has the DNA TGTGCCAGCGGACGCTCGGACAGGGCTGATGGCTACACCTTC. Amino acids: CASGRSDRADGYTF.

This chain connects TRBV10-3 to TRBJ2-1, with 12 positions matching TRBD2. The CDR3 loop spans 16 amino acids. Germline V lookup: CDR1 ENHRY, CDR2 SYGVKD. V lost 3 bases, J lost 7 bases, and 7 bases stayed unmatched. The CDR3 spells CAISDPPGLAGNEQFF. In DNA, the CDR3 is TGTGCCATCAGTGACCCACCAGGACTAGCGGGAAATGAGCAGTTCTTC.

This clone was found once. The chain has TRBV9 and TRBJ2-2, with a tentative D call TRBD1 (5 bases). Germline assignment: CDR1 SGDLS and CDR2 YYNGEE. This CDR3 region has 17 residues. The germline V and J ends were trimmed by 0 bases and 0 bases, with 12 bases remaining between them. CDR3 sequence: CASSVGSWGTNTGELFF. Here the CDR3 DNA reads TGTGCCAGCAGCGTAGGGAGTTGGGGCACGAACACCGGGGAGCTGTTTTTT.

The J gene is TRBJ2-7, the V gene TRBV4-1, with TRBD2 matching 10 bases. The CDR3 covers 16 residues. Germline V gene sequence: CDR1 MGHRA, CDR2 YSYEKL. The V segment lost 5 bases and the J segment 5 bases; nucleotides outside the gene matches: 12. CDR3 coding DNA: TGCGCCAGCAGCTCGAGGGGCCTAGCGGGAGTAGACGAGCAGTACTTC. Translating it yields CASSSRGLAGVDEQYF.

The J gene is TRBJ1-4, the V gene TRBV2; D remains ambiguous. This CDR3 has 14 amino acids. Germline V gene sequence: CDR1 SNHLY, CDR2 FYNNEI. V was trimmed by 4 bases and J by 5 bases, leaving 11 bases between them. This CDR3 reads CASSVGRLNEKLFF. CDR3 bases: TGTGCCAGCAGTGTGGGCAGGTTAAATGAAAAACTGTTTTTT.

The rearrangement joins TRBV6-1 to TRBJ2-2; TRBD2 might be the D (5 bases). This CDR3 is built from 15 residues. V lost 1 base to trimming and J lost 3 bases, with 9 bases between them. Germline CDR1 reads MNHNS; CDR2 reads SASEGT. The CDR3 DNA reads TGTGCCAGCAGTGAAGGTATTAGCGACACCGGGGAGCTGTTTTTT. It yields the protein CASSEGISDTGELFF.

V is TRBV12-3 or TRBV12-4 and J is TRBJ1-2; D gene uncertain. CDR3 length equals 13 residues. Trimming left V 6 bases short and J 6 bases short, with 14 bases between. The CDR3 DNA follows: TGTGCCAGCAGGTACGGGTCGGGTCATGGCTACACCTTC. Encoded protein: CASRYGSGHGYTF.

The chain carries TRBV5-1 and TRBJ1-2, with unresolved D. Trimming removed 3 bases at V and 6 bases at J, with 12 bases between. Germline lookup yields CDR1 SGHRS and CDR2 YFSETQ. The CDR3 extends over 13 amino acids. CDR3 in DNA: TGCGCCAGCAGCTCCCTTTTGCGGGATGGCTACACCTTC. The encoded protein is CASSSLLRDGYTF.